Sequencing of this TCR beta chain was carried out in a study of T cell responses to AZD1222 COVID-19 vaccine. Overall study results and limits: Spike-specific TCR breadth and depth both grew after two AZD1222 doses.

To note about this clone: What it recognizes is unknown.

Here immunoSEQ multiplex PCR was the method, and the copy in TCRdb shows in-frame clones only, minus some. The data hold more than 110,000 clones, with just over 90% observed a single time. The ends were cut back, 1 base at V and 4 bases at J, with 5 bases in the middle. Germline loops: CDR1 SGHNT, CDR2 YENEEA. The CDR3 sequence is 12 residues long. This rearrangement joins TRBV11-3 to TRBJ2-7; D not certain. This receptor was obtained from an adult in good health. The source material was peripheral blood, sampled on day 0 of AZD1222 vaccination. The DNA for the CDR3 is TGTGCCAGCAGCTTAGTAGGGTACGAGCAGTACTTC. Translating it yields CASSLVGYEQYF.